The present entry profiles one TCR beta chain with its context. The antigen remains unidentified. Patients had received no treatment of any kind before thyroid surgery. This entry belongs to a study of metastatic and nonmetastatic thyroid tumors. On the study more broadly: It was across blood and tumor or nodule tissue from malignant and benign thyroid patients that repertoires were compared. Study conclusions and caveats: TCR beta diversity was reportedly significantly higher in malignant thyroid tumors than benign nodules, in blood and tumor.

Authors' processing steps: For papillary thyroid cancer, a distant-metastasis classifier was constructed from CDR3 differences observed across clinicopathological groups. TCRdb reassembled clones from the PCR reads with MiXCR. Clone size and V and J calls follow TCRdb, not the original study. The sample includes 24,000 or so clones, approximately 20% seen only once; the top ten take about 4.6%. Germline assignment: CDR1 MNHNS and CDR2 SASEGT. CDR3 length equals 13 residues. V lost 3 bases, J lost 6 bases, and 9 bases lay in between. Sample: blood. The sequence came from a male donor with papillary thyroid cancer or a benign thyroid nodule (not recorded which). Some clones in this sample may be carry-over from other donors' samples. The V and J genes are TRBV6-1 and TRBJ1-5; no firm D call. The CDR3 DNA follows: TGTGCCAGCAGTGACCGATGGGGTCAGCCCCAGCATTTT. Translation: CASSDRWGQPQHF.